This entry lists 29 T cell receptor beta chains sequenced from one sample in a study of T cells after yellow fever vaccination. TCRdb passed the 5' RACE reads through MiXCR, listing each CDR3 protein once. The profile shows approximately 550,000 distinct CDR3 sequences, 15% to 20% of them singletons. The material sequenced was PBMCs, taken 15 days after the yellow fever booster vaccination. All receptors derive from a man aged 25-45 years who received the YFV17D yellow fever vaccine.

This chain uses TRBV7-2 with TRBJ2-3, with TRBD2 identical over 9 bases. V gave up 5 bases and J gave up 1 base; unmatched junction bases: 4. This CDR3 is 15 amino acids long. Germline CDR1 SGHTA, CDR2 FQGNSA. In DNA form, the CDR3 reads TGTGCCAGCAGCCTGAGCGGGAGGCGCACAGATACGCAGTATTTT. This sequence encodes CASSLSGRRTDTQYF. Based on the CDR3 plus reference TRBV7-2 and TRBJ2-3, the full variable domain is GAGVSQSPSNKVTEKGKDVELRCDPISGHTALYWYRQSLGQGLEFLIYFQGNSAPDKSGLPSDRFSAERTGGSVSTLTIQRTQQEDSAVYLCASSLSGRRTDTQYFGPGTRLTVL.

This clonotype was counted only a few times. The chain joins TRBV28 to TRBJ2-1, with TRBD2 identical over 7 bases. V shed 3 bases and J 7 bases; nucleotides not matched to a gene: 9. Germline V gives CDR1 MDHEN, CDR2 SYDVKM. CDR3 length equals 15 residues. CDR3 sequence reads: CASSFRAGARNEQFF. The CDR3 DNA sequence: TGTGCCAGCAGTTTCAGGGCGGGAGCCAGGAATGAGCAGTTCTTC. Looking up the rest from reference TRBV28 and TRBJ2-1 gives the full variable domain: DVKVTQSSRYLVKRTGEKVFLECVQDMDHENMFWYRQDPGLGLRLIYFSYDVKMKEKGDIPEGYSVSREKKERFSLILESASTNQTSMYLCASSFRAGARNEQFFGPGTRLTVL.

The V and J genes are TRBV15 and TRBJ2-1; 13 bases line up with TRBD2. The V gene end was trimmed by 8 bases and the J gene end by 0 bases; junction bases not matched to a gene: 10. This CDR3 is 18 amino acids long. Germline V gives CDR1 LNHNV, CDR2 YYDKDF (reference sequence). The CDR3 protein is CATRGLAGRYSSYNEQFF. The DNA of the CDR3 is TGTGCCACCCGGGGACTAGCGGGACGATATAGCTCCTACAATGAGCAGTTCTTC.

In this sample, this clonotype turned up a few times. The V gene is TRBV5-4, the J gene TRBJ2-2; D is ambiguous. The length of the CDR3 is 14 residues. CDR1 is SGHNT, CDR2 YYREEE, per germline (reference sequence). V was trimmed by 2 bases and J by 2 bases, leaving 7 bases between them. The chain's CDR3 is CASSFDGNTGELFF. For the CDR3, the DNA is TGTGCCAGCAGCTTCGACGGTAACACCGGGGAGCTGTTTTTT.

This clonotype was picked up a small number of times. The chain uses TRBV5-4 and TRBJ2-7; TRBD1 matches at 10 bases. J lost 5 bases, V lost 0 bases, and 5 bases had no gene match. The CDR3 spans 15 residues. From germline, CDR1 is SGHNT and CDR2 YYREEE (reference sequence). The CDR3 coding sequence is TGTGCCAGCAGCTTGGTAGGGACAGGGGTTGACGAGCAGTACTTC. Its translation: CASSLVGTGVDEQYF. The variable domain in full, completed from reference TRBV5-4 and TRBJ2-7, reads ETGVTQSPTHLIKTRGQQVTLRCSSQSGHNTVSWYQQALGQGPQFIFQYYREEENGRGNFPPRFSGLQFPNYSSELNVNALELDDSALYLCASSLVGTGVDEQYFGPGTRLTVT.

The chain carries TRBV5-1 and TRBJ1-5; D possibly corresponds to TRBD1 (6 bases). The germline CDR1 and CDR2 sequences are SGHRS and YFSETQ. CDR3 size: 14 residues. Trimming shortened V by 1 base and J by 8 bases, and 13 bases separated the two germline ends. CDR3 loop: CASSLMGGREPQHF. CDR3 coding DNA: TGCGCCAGCAGCTTGATGGGGGGCAGGGAGCCCCAGCATTTT.

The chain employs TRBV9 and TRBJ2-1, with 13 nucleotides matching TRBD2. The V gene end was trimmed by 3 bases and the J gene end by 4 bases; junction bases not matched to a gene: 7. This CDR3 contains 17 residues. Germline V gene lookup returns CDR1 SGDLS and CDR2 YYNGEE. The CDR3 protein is CASSGGTSGKGYNEQFF. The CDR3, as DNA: TGTGCCAGCAGCGGGGGGACTAGCGGGAAGGGGTACAATGAGCAGTTCTTC.

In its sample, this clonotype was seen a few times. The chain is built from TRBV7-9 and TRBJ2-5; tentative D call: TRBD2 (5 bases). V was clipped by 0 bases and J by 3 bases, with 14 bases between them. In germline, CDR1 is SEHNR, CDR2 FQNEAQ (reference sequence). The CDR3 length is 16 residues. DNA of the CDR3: TGTGCCAGCAGCTTAGCGATAATAGCGTGGGAAGAGACCCAGTACTTC. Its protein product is CASSLAIIAWEETQYF.

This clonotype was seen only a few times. DNA for the CDR3: TGTGCCAGCAGCTTTGTGGGAGGAGGAGATACGCAGTATTTT. Translation gives CASSFVGGGDTQYF. The V and J genes are TRBV7-2 and TRBJ2-3, with a possible D match to TRBD2 (6 bases). This CDR3 comprises 14 residues. Trimming removed 3 bases from V and 5 bases from J, with 12 bases in between. Per the germline V gene, CDR1 is SGHTA and CDR2 is FQGNSA.

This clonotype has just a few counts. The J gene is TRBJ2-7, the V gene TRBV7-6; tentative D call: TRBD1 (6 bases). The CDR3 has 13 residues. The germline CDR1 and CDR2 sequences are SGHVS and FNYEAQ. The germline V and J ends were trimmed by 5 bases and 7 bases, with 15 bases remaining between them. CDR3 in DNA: TGTGCCAGCAGCCCTAACAGGGATCAGGAGCAGTACTTC. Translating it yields CASSPNRDQEQYF.

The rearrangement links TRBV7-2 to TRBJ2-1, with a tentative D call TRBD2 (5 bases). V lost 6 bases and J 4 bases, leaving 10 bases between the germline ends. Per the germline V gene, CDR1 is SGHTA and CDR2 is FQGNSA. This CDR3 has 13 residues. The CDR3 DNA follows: TGTGCCAGCAGAAGTACTAGATACAATGAGCAGTTCTTC. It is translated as CASRSTRYNEQFF.

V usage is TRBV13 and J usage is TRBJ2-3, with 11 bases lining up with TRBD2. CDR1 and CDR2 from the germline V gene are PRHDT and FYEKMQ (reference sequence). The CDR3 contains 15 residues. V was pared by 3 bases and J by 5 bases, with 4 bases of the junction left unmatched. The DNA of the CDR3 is TGTGCCAGCAGCTTCTTAGCGGGAGGGGTAGATACGCAGTATTTT. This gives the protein CASSFLAGGVDTQYF.

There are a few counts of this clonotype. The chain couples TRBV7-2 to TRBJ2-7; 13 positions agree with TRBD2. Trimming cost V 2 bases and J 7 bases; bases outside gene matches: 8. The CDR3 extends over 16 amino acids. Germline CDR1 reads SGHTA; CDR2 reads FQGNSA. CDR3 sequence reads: CASSLMVGLAGVEQYF. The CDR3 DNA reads TGTGCCAGCAGCTTAATGGTCGGACTAGCGGGAGTAGAGCAGTACTTC.

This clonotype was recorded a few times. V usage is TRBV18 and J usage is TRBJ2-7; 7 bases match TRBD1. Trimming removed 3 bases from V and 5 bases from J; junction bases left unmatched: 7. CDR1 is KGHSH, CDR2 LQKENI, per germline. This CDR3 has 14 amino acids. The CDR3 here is CASSPTGNGDEQYF. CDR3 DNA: TGTGCCAGCTCACCGACAGGGAACGGGGACGAGCAGTACTTC.

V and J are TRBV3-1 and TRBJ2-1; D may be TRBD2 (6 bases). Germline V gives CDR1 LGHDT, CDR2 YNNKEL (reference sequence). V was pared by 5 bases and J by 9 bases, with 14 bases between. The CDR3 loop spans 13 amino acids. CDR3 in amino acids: CASSWRERSEQFF. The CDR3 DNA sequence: TGTGCCAGCAGCTGGAGGGAGAGGAGTGAGCAGTTCTTC.

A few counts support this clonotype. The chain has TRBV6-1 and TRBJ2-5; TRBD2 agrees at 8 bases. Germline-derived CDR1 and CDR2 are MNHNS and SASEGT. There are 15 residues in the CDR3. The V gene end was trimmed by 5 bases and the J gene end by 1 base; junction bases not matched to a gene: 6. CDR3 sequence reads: CASSREGDIQETQYF. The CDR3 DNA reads TGTGCCAGCAGTCGGGAGGGGGATATCCAAGAGACCCAGTACTTC.

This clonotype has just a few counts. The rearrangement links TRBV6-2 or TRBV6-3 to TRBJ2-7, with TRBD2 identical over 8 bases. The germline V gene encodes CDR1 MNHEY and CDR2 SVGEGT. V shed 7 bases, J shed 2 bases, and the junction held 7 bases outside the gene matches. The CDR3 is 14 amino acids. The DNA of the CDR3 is TGTGCCAGCACCCAAGCGGGAGCGGCCTACGAGCAGTACTTC. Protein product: CASTQAGAAYEQYF.

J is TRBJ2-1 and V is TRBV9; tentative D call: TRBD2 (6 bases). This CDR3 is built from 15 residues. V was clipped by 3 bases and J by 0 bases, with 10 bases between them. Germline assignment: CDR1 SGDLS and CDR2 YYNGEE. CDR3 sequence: CASSGSGVSYNEQFF. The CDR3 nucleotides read TGTGCCAGCAGCGGATCGGGGGTCTCCTACAATGAGCAGTTCTTC.

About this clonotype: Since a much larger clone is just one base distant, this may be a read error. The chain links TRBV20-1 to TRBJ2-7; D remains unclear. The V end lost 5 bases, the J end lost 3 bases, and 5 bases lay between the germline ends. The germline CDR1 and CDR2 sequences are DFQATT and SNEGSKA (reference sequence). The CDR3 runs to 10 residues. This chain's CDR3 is CSAYYYEQYF. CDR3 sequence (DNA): TGCAGTGCTTACTACTACGAGCAGTACTTC.

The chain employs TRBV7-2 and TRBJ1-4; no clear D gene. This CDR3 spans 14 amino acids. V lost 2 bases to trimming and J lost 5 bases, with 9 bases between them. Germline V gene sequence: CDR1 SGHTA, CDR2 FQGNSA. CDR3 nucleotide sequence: TGTGCCAGCAGCTTATCTTCCATAAATGAAAAACTGTTTTTT. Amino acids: CASSLSSINEKLFF.

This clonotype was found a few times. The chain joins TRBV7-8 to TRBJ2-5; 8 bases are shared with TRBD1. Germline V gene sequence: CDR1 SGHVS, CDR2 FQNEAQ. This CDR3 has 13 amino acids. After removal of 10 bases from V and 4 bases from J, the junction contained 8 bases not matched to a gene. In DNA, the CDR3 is TGTGCCACAAAGACAGGGGTGAGAGAGACCCAGTACTTC. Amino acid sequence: CATKTGVRETQYF.

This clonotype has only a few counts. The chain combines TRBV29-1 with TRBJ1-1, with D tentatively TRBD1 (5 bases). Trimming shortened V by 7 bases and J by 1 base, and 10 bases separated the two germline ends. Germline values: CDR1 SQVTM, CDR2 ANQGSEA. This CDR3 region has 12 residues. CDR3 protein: CSGGEANTEAFF. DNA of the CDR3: TGCAGCGGAGGGGAGGCGAACACTGAAGCTTTCTTT.

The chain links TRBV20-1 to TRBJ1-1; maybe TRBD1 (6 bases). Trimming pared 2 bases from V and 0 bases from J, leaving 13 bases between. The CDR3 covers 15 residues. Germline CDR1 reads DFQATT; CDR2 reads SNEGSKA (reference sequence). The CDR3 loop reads CSARRGYHLNTEAFF. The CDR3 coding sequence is TGCAGTGCTAGAAGGGGGTATCATTTGAACACTGAAGCTTTCTTT.

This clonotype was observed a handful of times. The chain's CDR3 is CAISKLVSRGVDTQYF. The CDR3 DNA reads as TGTGCCATCAGTAAACTAGTTTCACGCGGAGTAGATACGCAGTATTTT. This rearrangement joins TRBV10-3 to TRBJ2-3; D is perhaps TRBD2 (5 bases). Trimming took 5 bases from V and 5 from J, leaving 20 bases between them. The V gene's germline CDR1 is ENHRY and CDR2 SYGVKD. The CDR3 consists of 16 residues.

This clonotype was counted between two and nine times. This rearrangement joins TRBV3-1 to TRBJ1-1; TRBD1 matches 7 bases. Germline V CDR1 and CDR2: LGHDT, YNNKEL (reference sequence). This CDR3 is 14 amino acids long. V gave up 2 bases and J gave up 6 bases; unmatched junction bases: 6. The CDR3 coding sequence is TGTGCCAGCAGCCAAAGGGGGCCCAACGCTGAAGCTTTCTTT. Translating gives CASSQRGPNAEAFF.

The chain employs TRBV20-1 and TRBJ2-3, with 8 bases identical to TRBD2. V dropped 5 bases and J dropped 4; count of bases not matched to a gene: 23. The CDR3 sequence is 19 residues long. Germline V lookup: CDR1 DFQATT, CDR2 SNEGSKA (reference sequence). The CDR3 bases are TGCAGTGCTCCAGATTTGGGGATTAGCGGGAACTGGGTCGCAGATACGCAGTATTTT. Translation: CSAPDLGISGNWVADTQYF.

Written as DNA, the CDR3 is TGCGCCAGCAGCGGGGGCTACAGGGGCTACGAGCAGTACTTC. Encoded protein: CASSGGYRGYEQYF. This rearrangement joins TRBV5-1 to TRBJ2-7, with TRBD1 matching over 7 bases. This CDR3 has 14 amino acids. The V and J ends lost 4 bases and 3 bases, in that order; junction bases with no gene match: 7. Germline V gene sequence: CDR1 SGHRS, CDR2 YFSETQ.

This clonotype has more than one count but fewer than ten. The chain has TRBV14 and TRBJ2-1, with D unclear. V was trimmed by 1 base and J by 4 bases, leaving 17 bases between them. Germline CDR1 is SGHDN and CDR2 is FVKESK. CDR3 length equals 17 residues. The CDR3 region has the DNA TGTGCCAGCAGCCAAGCCCCGGCGTATGGGGTTTACAATGAGCAGTTCTTC. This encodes CASSQAPAYGVYNEQFF.

The CDR3 sequence: CASSRDRGLIYEQYF. The CDR3 coding sequence is TGTGCCAGCAGTCGGGATCGCGGGTTGATCTACGAGCAGTACTTC. The chain carries TRBV7-2 and TRBJ2-7; TRBD2 might be the D (5 bases). Trimming stripped 6 bases from V and 3 bases from J, with 18 bases between. Germline values: CDR1 SGHTA, CDR2 FQGNSA. The CDR3 totals 15 residues.